This TCR beta chain was recorded in a study of T cells in women clearing cervical HPV infection. Here immunoSEQ multiplex PCR was the method, and the copy in TCRdb shows in-frame clones only, minus some. This sample's clone table lists about 16,000 clones. With respect to this clone: The CDR3 end falls 3 residues outside the read, so it is completed with the germline J gene.

This CDR3 has 17 amino acids. Looked up from germline, CDR1 is KGHSH and CDR2 is LQKENI. The V gene is TRBV18, the J gene TRBJ2-3, with 11 bases fitting TRBD1. The sequencing sample was made of blood buffy coat. The clonotype comes from a woman aged 18-70 years with a cervical HPV16 infection that either progressed to CIN3+ or cleared (not recorded which). The part of the CDR3 DNA that was read is TGTGCCAGCTCACCTAATGGACAGGGGGCATATCAAGAGACG. This gives the protein CASSPNGQGAYQET. The CDR3 reads in full as CASSPNGQGAYQETQYF.